The 25 T cell receptor beta chains reported below all come from one sample, sequenced in a study of CXCR3-negative and CXCR3-positive naive CD8 T cells. The method, 5' RACE with UMI labels, was used to prepare the TRB cDNA libraries. Following a re-call of the 5' RACE reads, TCRdb has one entry per CDR3 protein and lacks DNA. This table holds over 100,000 distinct CDR3 sequences. The antigens these receptors bind are not known. Findings and caveats of the study: CXCR3-positive naive cells carried more hydrophobic TRB CDR3s than CXCR3-negative naive cells did.

Input material: naive CXCR3+ CD8+ T cells from blood. Sample subset: CD45RO-CCR7+CD27+CD95- naive CD8+ T cells expressing CXCR3 (TNR3+). All receptors derive from a human donor in good health. Some clones in this sample may be carry-over from other donors' samples.

This sequence joins TRBV5-1 and TRBJ1-2; the TCRdb D gene call, TRBD1, has no DNA to confirm it. CDR1 and CDR2 from the germline V gene are SGHRS and YFSETQ. The CDR3 is 14 residues long. This CDR3 reads CASSSPGQGEGYTF.

V gene TRBV2 combines with J gene TRBJ2-2; the D call from TCRdb, TRBD1, cannot be confirmed without DNA. There are 15 residues in the CDR3. The germline CDR1 and CDR2 sequences are SNHLY and FYNNEI. CDR3: CASSLEGADTGELFF.

V gene TRBV6-1 combines with J gene TRBJ2-3. The CDR3 has 16 residues. Looked up from germline, CDR1 is MNHNS and CDR2 is SASEGT. Here the CDR3 reads CASSELGSTSTDTQYF.

J is TRBJ2-7 and V is TRBV11-1; the D call from TCRdb, TRBD1, cannot be confirmed without DNA. This CDR3 is 14 amino acids long. Germline V gene lookup returns CDR1 SGHAT and CDR2 FQDESV (reference sequence). The CDR3 loop reads CASSFEQGSYEQYF.

This sequence joins TRBV19 and TRBJ1-1; the D call from TCRdb, TRBD1, cannot be confirmed without DNA. The CDR3 is 14 residues long. Germline assignment: CDR1 LNHDA and CDR2 SQIVND (reference sequence). CDR3 residues: CASSMLSPPGDAFF.

This chain uses TRBV20-1 with TRBJ2-1. The germline CDR1 and CDR2 sequences are DFQATT and SNEGSKA (reference sequence). The CDR3 is 11 residues long. The CDR3 region is CSRSRGNEQFF.

V is TRBV12-3 or TRBV12-4 and J is TRBJ1-2; no DNA is available, so the TRBD1 call from TCRdb remains unchecked. This CDR3 is built from 15 residues. The CDR3 loop reads CASSLAFFGGQNYTF.

The rearrangement uses TRBV28 and TRBJ2-1; TCRdb indicates TRBD1, and absent DNA this call remains unverified. The CDR3 has 15 residues. Germline CDR1 reads MDHEN; CDR2 reads SYDVKM. The CDR3 loop reads CASSLFGDRDHEQFF.

The chain carries TRBV6-5 and TRBJ2-3; no DNA is available, so the TRBD1 call from TCRdb remains unchecked. CDR1 and CDR2 from the germline V gene are MNHEY and SVGAGI. This CDR3 region has 17 residues. CDR3 loop: CASSYGTEGFSTDTQYF.

V is TRBV28 and J is TRBJ2-1; TCRdb designates TRBD1, a call that cannot be tested without DNA. The CDR3 runs to 16 residues. Germline CDR1 reads MDHEN; CDR2 reads SYDVKM. The CDR3 sequence: CASRDRGGSSYNEQFF.

V usage is TRBV9 and J usage is TRBJ2-7; without DNA, the TCRdb call of TRBD2 cannot be checked. The CDR3 sequence is 14 residues long. The germline V gene has CDR1 SGDLS and CDR2 YYNGEE. The CDR3 reads CASSHSGNGYEQYF.

The genes are TRBV12-3 or TRBV12-4 and TRBJ1-5. The CDR3 extends over 12 amino acids. The chain's CDR3 is CASSSENQPQHF.

This chain connects TRBV6-2 or TRBV6-3 to TRBJ2-7. Germline V CDR1 and CDR2: MNHEY, SVGEGT. The CDR3 has 13 residues. This CDR3 is CASSSTVAYEQYF.

The rearrangement joins TRBV6-5 to TRBJ2-1; the TRBD2 assignment by TCRdb is unverifiable without DNA. CDR3 length: 13 residues. Looked up from germline, CDR1 is MNHEY and CDR2 is SVGAGI. The CDR3 sequence: CASTSDPYNEQFF.

The chain has TRBV9 and TRBJ1-1; there is no DNA to check the TCRdb D call of TRBD1. CDR1 and CDR2 (germline): SGDLS, YYNGEE. The CDR3 sequence is 14 residues long. The CDR3 protein is CASSVQGMGTEAFF.

The chain carries TRBV29-1 and TRBJ2-7; the D call from TCRdb, TRBD1, cannot be confirmed without DNA. The CDR3 loop spans 14 amino acids. Per the germline V gene, CDR1 is SQVTM and CDR2 is ANQGSEA. CDR3 in amino acids: CSVEAQGSSYEQYF.

The chain is built from TRBV28 and TRBJ2-7; the D gene TCRdb calls, TRBD1, cannot be checked with no DNA. The CDR3 has 15 residues. In germline, CDR1 is MDHEN, CDR2 SYDVKM. This chain's CDR3 is CASSPYRDGAYEQYF.

This rearrangement joins TRBV4-3 to TRBJ1-2; the TCRdb call, TRBD1, lacks DNA for checking. The germline CDR1 and CDR2 sequences are LGHNA and YSLEER. This CDR3 is 18 amino acids long. The CDR3 loop is CASSQEAGTELYSDGYTF.

The CDR3 spells CASTLAGGYPGNNEQFF. The chain is built from TRBV7-8 and TRBJ2-1; TCRdb returns TRBD2, unconfirmable since there is no DNA. Germline CDR1 reads SGHVS; CDR2 reads FQNEAQ. The CDR3 contains 17 residues.

V and J are TRBV9 and TRBJ2-1; checking the TCRdb D call of TRBD2 is not possible without DNA. CDR1 and CDR2 (germline): SGDLS, YYNGEE. The CDR3 totals 16 residues. The CDR3 sequence is CASSVVGGREYNEQFF.

This rearrangement joins TRBV4-2 to TRBJ1-2. Germline lookup yields CDR1 LGHNA and CDR2 YNFKEQ. The CDR3 length is 13 residues. CDR3 region: CASSQEDASGYTF.

V is TRBV7-9 and J is TRBJ2-7. Germline loops: CDR1 SEHNR, CDR2 FQNEAQ (reference sequence). This CDR3 has 13 amino acids. CDR3 sequence: CASSFVGSYEQYF.

The chain has TRBV18 and TRBJ2-5; TCRdb gives TRBD1 as the D gene, but with no DNA this cannot be confirmed. Germline CDR1 and CDR2: KGHSH and LQKENI. This CDR3 is 16 amino acids long. The CDR3 is CASSPSEQARGETQYF.

The genes are TRBV29-1 and TRBJ1-1; TCRdb's D call, TRBD1, is unchecked because there is no DNA. Germline V CDR1 and CDR2: SQVTM, ANQGSEA. The CDR3 loop spans 13 amino acids. CDR3 sequence: CSVEAGLNTEAFF. The entire variable domain, with the rest obtained from reference TRBV29-1 and TRBJ1-1, is as follows: SAVISQKPSRDICQRGTSLTIQCQVDSQVTMMFWYRQQPGQSLTLIATANQGSEATYESGFVIDKFPISRPNLTFSTLTVSNMSPEDSSIYLCSVEAGLNTEAFFGQGTRLTVV.

The rearrangement uses TRBV7-9 and TRBJ1-2; TCRdb's assignment of TRBD1 cannot be checked, as there is no DNA. Germline assignment: CDR1 SEHNR and CDR2 FQNEAQ (reference sequence). The length of the CDR3 is 14 residues. The CDR3 region is CASSLGGGNYGYTF. The full variable domain, rest sourced from reference TRBV7-9 and TRBJ1-2, is DTGVSQNPRHKITKRGQNVTFRCDPISEHNRLYWYRQTLGQGPEFLTYFQNEAQLEKSRLLSDRFSAERPKGSFSTLEIQRTEQGDSAMYLCASSLGGGNYGYTFGSGTRLTVV.